This T cell receptor (beta chain) was documented in a study of shared T cell receptors in the human thymus. J gave up 4 bases and V 2 bases, and 7 bases lay outside the gene matches. The CDR3 totals 15 residues. Germline values: CDR1 SGHVS, CDR2 FQNEAQ. Sequencing used immunoSEQ multiplex PCR; TCRdb keeps in-frame clones, though not all of them. This sample has hundreds of thousands of clones, with 80% to 90% found just once. This sample also belongs to another study, concerning human thymus T cells.

The TCR sequence derives from a boy less than two years old with a congenital heart defect. Material: thymocytes. The chain is built from TRBV7-8 and TRBJ1-2, with TRBD1 identical over 7 bases. Here the CDR3 reads CASSLNKGTAYGYTF. The DNA for the CDR3 is TGTGCCAGCAGCTTAAATAAAGGGACAGCCTATGGCTACACCTTC.